These 5 T cell receptor beta chains were all obtained from the same sample, sequenced in a study of T-cell reconstitution after alpha-beta-depleted transplantation in children. The TCRbeta library was prepared with unique molecular identifiers. TCRdb itself ran the PCR reads through MiXCR, one entry per CDR3 protein. The sample records fewer than 750,000 distinct CDR3 sequences, over 25% being singletons. The specimen was PBMCs, collected before TCRalphabeta/CD19-depleted stem cell transplant. These receptors all stem from a boy less than two years old with Wiskott-Aldrich syndrome, due to receive a stem cell transplant.

This clonotype was counted once. The chain recombines TRBV12-3 or TRBV12-4 with TRBJ1-4; TRBD1 might be the D (6 bases). The germline V and J ends were trimmed by 6 bases and 10 bases, with 15 bases remaining between them. This CDR3 has 13 residues. The CDR3 coding sequence is TGTGCCAGCAGCCGCGGGGTGACAGGAAAACTGTTTTTT. Translating gives CASSRGVTGKLFF.

The chain links TRBV12-3 or TRBV12-4 to TRBJ2-1; no clear D. CDR3 length: 11 residues. V lost 5 bases to trimming and J lost 7 bases, with 6 bases between them. CDR3 protein: CASSQPNEQFF. In nucleotides, the CDR3 is TGTGCCAGCAGTCAACCAAATGAGCAGTTCTTC.

This rearrangement joins TRBV6-5 to TRBJ2-6, with D maybe TRBD1 (5 bases). V gave up 2 bases and J gave up 0 bases, with 8 bases separating them. The CDR3 runs 16 residues. Germline CDR1 MNHEY, CDR2 SVGAGI. As DNA, the CDR3 is TGTGCCAGCAGTTACATGACAGTCTCTGGGGCCAACGTCCTGACTTTC. This codes for CASSYMTVSGANVLTF.

The chain is built from TRBV20-1 and TRBJ2-1, with D maybe TRBD2 (5 bases). Trimming took 4 bases from V and 0 from J, leaving 13 bases between them. The CDR3 covers 15 residues. Per the germline V gene, CDR1 is DFQATT and CDR2 is SNEGSKA (reference sequence). In nucleotides, the CDR3 is TGCAGTGCTAAAAAATTCACTAGCTCCTACAATGAGCAGTTCTTC. It encodes CSAKKFTSSYNEQFF.

In its sample, this clonotype was seen a few times. The gene calls are TRBV5-1 and TRBJ2-7; D gene ambiguous. Trimming left V 0 bases short and J 0 bases short, with 10 bases between. Germline V gene data show CDR1 as SGHRS and CDR2 as YFSETQ. The CDR3 totals 15 residues. This CDR3 is CASSLGAVSSYEQYF. CDR3 coding DNA: TGCGCCAGCAGCTTGGGCGCAGTTAGCTCCTACGAGCAGTACTTC.